The clone carrying this TCR beta chain is medium-sized within its sample. Its specificity is unknown. The authors amplified TCR beta CDR3 by multiplex PCR with 32 V and 13 J primers. Via MiXCR, TCRdb re-called the multiplex PCR reads, giving one row per CDR3 protein. The data contain more than 9,500 distinct CDR3 sequences, around 22% of them singletons. This sample stems from a study of immune heterogeneity within non-small cell lung tumors. Findings of the study overall: Site-unique high-frequency clones occurred alongside identical dominant CDR3 beta clonotypes that recurred across tumor sites within a patient.

Bulk tumor genomic DNA, 450 to 750 ng per sample, was the template. Biopsies, several per primary tumor and spaced far apart, were collected during surgery. Those enrolled were patients newly diagnosed with untreated non-small cell lung cancer and undergoing curative surgery. Germline V lookup: CDR1 LNHDA, CDR2 SQIVND (reference sequence). V lost 6 bases to trimming and J lost 7 bases, with 13 bases between them. The CDR3 contains 14 residues. This TCR derives from a man in his sixties with non-small cell lung cancer. Specimen: lung tumor tissue. The chain is built from TRBV19 and TRBJ1-6; possibly TRBD1 for D (5 bases). CDR3 bases: TGTGCCAGTAGCAGGGCCGCGCAAAATTCACCCCTCCACTTT. Protein sequence: CASSRAAQNSPLHF. The full variable domain, rest sourced from reference TRBV19 and TRBJ1-6, is DGGITQSPKYLFRKEGQNVTLSCEQNLNHDAMYWYRQDPGQGLRLIYYSQIVNDFQKGDIAEGYSVSREKKESFPLTVTSAQKNPTAFYLCASSRAAQNSPLHFGNGTRLTVT.